This paragraph covers one TCR beta chain sequence. Its antigen is undetermined. This sample is drawn from a study of cytomegalovirus exposure and HLA in healthy donors. This CDR3 spans 16 amino acids. Germline V gene sequence: CDR1 SGHTS, CDR2 YDEGEE. V was shortened by 4 bases and J by 1 base, with 17 bases between the two germline ends. Findings and caveats of the study: It was confirmed in vitro that three of the CMV-associated chains were specific for CMV antigens. The dataset shows that most TCR sequences were rare, while some public TCRs occurred in many donors. Cytomegalovirus association was listed for approximately 160 TCR beta chains. Researchers had no immune exposure information except CMV serostatus available.

PCR amplification relied on 60 Vbeta primers (plus 13 Jbeta primers). Only in-frame clones appear in the TCRdb table, and some are missing; sequencing was by immunoSEQ multiplex PCR. Altogether some 120,000 clones are present, about 69% being singletons, with the ten largest covering over 1.5%. The rearrangement joins TRBV5-8 to TRBJ1-2; the D gene is possibly TRBD1 (6 bases). The sequence was collected from a woman between 18 and 29 years old in good health and CMV-seronegative. Sequencing was done on a sample of PBMCs. In DNA, the CDR3 is TGTGCCAGCAGCCATGGGATCGGGACAAGTAACTATGGCTACACCTTC. It codes for CASSHGIGTSNYGYTF.